These 20 T cell receptor beta chains were all obtained from the same sample, sequenced in a study of CD8+ T cells in alopecia areata. The sorting of pooled cutaneous lymph node cells relied on CD4, CD8alpha, NKG2D, NKG2ACE and other markers. The sequencing template was cDNA reverse transcribed from extracted RNA. Profiling relied on immunoSEQ multiplex PCR, and the TCRdb table lists in-frame clones only, not all of them. The sample holds 290,000 or so clones, and no clone turns up only once. The material sequenced was CD4+ T cells sorted from a lymph node. Source of these receptors: a C3H/HeJ mouse with alopecia areata. Mouse strain MHC haplotype: H2-k.

This clone was recorded a few times. Gene and germline names: mouse. The CDR3 is cut off 4 residues early in the read; its end comes from the germline J gene. The gene calls are TRBV13-3 and TRBJ2-1, with D possibly TRBD2 on 6 matching bases. The CDR3 loop spans 14 amino acids. Trimming removed 6 bases from V and 5 bases from J, with 15 bases in between. Germline assignment: CDR1 NNHDY and CDR2 SYVADS. The CDR3 protein is CASKSSRGDAEQFF. The CDR3 bases that were read are TGTGCCAGCAAATCCTCCCGGGGGGATGCT.

This clone came up many times. The genes and germline here are from mouse. The read falls 4 residues short of the CDR3 end, and the missing part is taken from the germline J gene. Other DNA variants within this sample encode the same CDR3. The V call is TRBV5, the J call TRBJ1-1, with 8 bases fitting TRBD1. Germline V CDR1 and CDR2: LGHNA, YNLKQL (reference sequence). The CDR3 runs to 14 residues. V lost 4 bases, J lost 0 bases, and 1 base stayed unmatched. The CDR3 protein is CASSPQGANTEVFF. Incomplete CDR3 DNA: TGTGCCAGCAGCCCACAGGGGGCAAACACA.

This clone was seen more than once but under ten times. The genes and germline here are from mouse. With the read ending 4 residues before the CDR3 end, the germline J gene is used to fill in that end. The chain uses TRBV5 and TRBJ1-1; a weak D match, TRBD1 (5 bases). The CDR3 covers 15 residues. The germline V gene encodes CDR1 LGHNA and CDR2 YNLKQL (reference sequence). The sequenced CDR3 bases are TGTGCCAGCAGCCAAGAGAGTCCAGGGAAGGTA. Translation: CASSQESPGKV. The CDR3 in full is CASSQESPGKVEVFF.

This clone was picked up a small number of times. The listed genes are named as in mouse. The CDR3 end falls 4 residues outside the read, so it is completed with the germline J gene. Other DNA sequences in the same sample also yield this CDR3. V gene TRBV17 combines with J gene TRBJ2-1; 10 bases are shared with TRBD2. Losses at the gene ends were 5 bases for V and 0 bases for J; bases not matched to a gene: 4. Germline values: CDR1 MNHDT, CDR2 YYDKIL. This CDR3 region has 16 residues. This CDR3 reads CASSRLGGLNYAEQFF. The DNA read from the CDR3 is TGTGCTAGCAGTCGACTGGGGGGCCTTAACTATGCT.

Worth noting for this clone: Gene and germline names: mouse. The read ends 4 residues early relative to the CDR3; the germline J gene fills the gap. This chain connects TRBV17 to TRBJ2-7; TRBD2 aligns across 8 bases. The CDR3 has 14 amino acids. Germline V CDR1 and CDR2: MNHDT, YYDKIL. Incomplete CDR3 DNA: TGTGCTAGCAGTAGACTGGGGGGCGTTTAT. It yields the protein CASSRLGGVY. The CDR3 as a whole reads CASSRLGGVYEQYF.

This clone has just a few counts. Gene names refer to mouse genes. The sequence runs out 4 residues before the end of the CDR3; the remainder is reconstructed from the germline J gene. The chain is built from TRBV5 and TRBJ1-1, with D perhaps TRBD1 (5 bases). The CDR3 runs to 14 residues. Germline CDR1 and CDR2: LGHNA and YNLKQL (reference sequence). The sequenced part of the CDR3 DNA is TGTGCCAGCAGCCAAGACTGGGGGGAGGGA. Translation gives CASSQDWGEG. The full CDR3 protein is CASSQDWGEGEVFF.

This clone was counted only a few times. Mouse gene names apply. The read gets to within 4 residues of the CDR3 end, and the germline J gene fills in the rest. V gene TRBV13-1 combines with J gene TRBJ2-7, with TRBD2 identical over 7 bases. CDR1 and CDR2 (germline): NSHNY, SYGAGN. CDR3 length: 14 residues. The CDR3: CASSASGLEYEQYF. The covered CDR3 bases are TGTGCCAGCAGTGCCTCTGGACTGGAGTAT.

This clone was detected only a few times. The genes are named according to mouse. The CDR3 sequence is CASSSLAGSSAETLYF. CDR3 bases read: TGTGCCAGCAGTAGCCTGGCAGGGTCTAGTGCAGAA. The chain recombines TRBV19 with TRBJ2-3, with D tentatively TRBD1 (5 bases). The CDR3 is cut off 4 residues early in the read; its end comes from the germline J gene. The CDR3 is 16 residues long. Deletions cut 3 bases from V and 0 bases from J, with 14 bases between. Germline CDR1 is FNHDT and CDR2 is SITEND (reference sequence).

This clone showed up just a few times. Gene names follow the mouse nomenclature. The CDR3 is cut off 4 residues early in the read; its end comes from the germline J gene. The chain is built from TRBV13-3 and TRBJ2-4; TRBD2 matches 8 bases. This CDR3 is 16 amino acids long. With V trimmed by 0 bases and J by 1 base, 4 bases remained unmatched. CDR1 and CDR2 from the germline V gene are NNHDY and SYVADS. This chain's CDR3 is CASSDEGGLGQNTLYF. The DNA read from the CDR3 is TGTGCCAGCAGTGATGAGGGGGGGCTCGGTCAAAAC.

Comments on this clone: Gene names are mouse gene names. The sequence runs out 4 residues before the end of the CDR3; the remainder is reconstructed from the germline J gene. The rearrangement links TRBV1 to TRBJ2-2; TRBD1 matches 7 bases. The germline gives CDR1 NSQYPW, CDR2 LRSPGD (reference sequence). The CDR3 consists of 15 residues. Trimming took 6 bases from V and 3 from J; bases not matched to a gene: 7. CDR3 bases read: TGCACCTGCAGCGACCAGGGGGTGGACACCGGG. Its translation: CTCSDQGVDTG. The entire CDR3 protein is CTCSDQGVDTGQLYF.

Points on this clone: Gene names refer to mouse genes. The chain's CDR3 is CASSQPGGANTGQLYF. CDR3 DNA, as far as it was read: TGTGCCAGCAGCCAACCAGGGGGCGCGAACACCGGG. This chain links TRBV5 with TRBJ2-2; 8 bases map to TRBD1. The read terminates 4 residues before the CDR3 end, so the remaining end is supplied by the germline J gene. Germline V gene data show CDR1 as LGHNA and CDR2 as YNLKQL (reference sequence). Germline trimming cut 2 bases from V and 2 bases from J; bases unmatched to any gene: 4. CDR3 length: 16 amino acids.

This clone was observed a handful of times. Gene names and germline refer to mouse. The read halts 4 residues ahead of the CDR3 end, with the missing end drawn from the germline J gene. The gene calls are TRBV13-2 and TRBJ1-1; tentative D call: TRBD1 (5 bases). The CDR3 loop spans 12 amino acids. CDR1 is NNHNN and CDR2 is SYGAGS in the germline V gene (reference sequence). CDR3 sequence reads: CASGDWGGEVFF. CDR3 DNA (partial): TGTGCCAGCGGGGACTGGGGGGGA.

This clone was counted between two and nine times. All gene names here are mouse names. The CDR3 spells CASRDWNQDTQYF. The sequenced part of the CDR3 DNA is TGTGCTAGCAGGGACTGGAACCAAGAC. The chain couples TRBV17 to TRBJ2-5; TRBD2 matches at 7 bases. The sequenced fragment ends 4 residues before the CDR3 boundary, so the rest is inferred from the germline J gene. V was clipped by 6 bases and J by 0 bases; unmatched bases: 0. Germline V gene sequence: CDR1 MNHDT, CDR2 YYDKIL. This CDR3 is 13 amino acids long.

Notes on this clone: The germline and genes are mouse ones. The read is 4 residues too short to cover the CDR3 end, so that end is filled in from the germline J gene. J is TRBJ2-2 and V is TRBV13-3; D perhaps matches TRBD1 (6 bases). The germline CDR1 and CDR2 sequences are NNHDY and SYVADS. The CDR3 is 13 residues long. The ends were cut back, 8 bases at V and 4 bases at J, with 12 bases in the middle. CDR3 DNA (partial): TGTGCCAGACAGGGTGGCGGCACCGGG. Amino acids: CARQGGGTG. The entire CDR3 is CARQGGGTGQLYF.

In this sample, this clone turned up many times. Gene names refer to mouse genes. The sequence runs out 4 residues before the end of the CDR3; the remainder is reconstructed from the germline J gene. The identical CDR3 is also encoded by other nucleotide sequences in the sample. The rearrangement uses TRBV5 and TRBJ1-2; 9 bases line up with TRBD1. The CDR3 consists of 15 residues. Germline-derived CDR1 and CDR2 are LGHNA and YNLKQL (reference sequence). With V trimmed by 0 bases and J by 2 bases, 1 base remained unmatched. This chain's CDR3 is CASSQDGTGNSDYTF. CDR3 DNA (partial): TGTGCCAGCAGCCAAGACGGGACAGGGAACTCC.

Points on this clone: Here the gene names and germline are mouse. The CDR3 end is not reached by the read, which stops 4 residues before it; the germline J gene fills it in. V and J are TRBV13-1 and TRBJ2-2; 10 bases fit TRBD2. The CDR3 contains 16 residues. Losses at the gene ends were 5 bases for V and 2 bases for J; bases not matched to a gene: 6. Germline-derived CDR1 and CDR2 are NSHNY and SYGAGN. CDR3: CASRAGTGVNTGQLYF. Partial CDR3 DNA: TGTGCCAGCAGGGCCGGGACTGGGGTCAACACCGGG.

This clone was observed a handful of times. A much more abundant neighbour one base away suggests this may be a read error. Gene names denote mouse genes. The CDR3 end falls 3 residues outside the read, so it is completed with the germline J gene. The gene calls are TRBV19 and TRBJ1-6; no clear D. TRBJ1-6 is sorted into the ORF group, with uncertain function. V gave up 6 bases and J gave up 5 bases, with 6 bases separating them. CDR3 length equals 12 residues. Germline V CDR1 and CDR2: FNHDT, SITEND (reference sequence). The CDR3 DNA, read in part, is TGTGCCAGCAACCAGAATAATTCGCCC. It specifies CASNQNNSP. The CDR3 reads in full as CASNQNNSPLYF.

As regards this clone: Gene and germline names: mouse. From the germline J gene comes the end of the CDR3, since the read stops 4 residues before it. This CDR3 is also generated by other DNA sequences in the sample. The J gene is TRBJ2-7, the V gene TRBV19; 7 nucleotides match TRBD2. CDR3 length: 12 residues. The germline V gene has CDR1 FNHDT and CDR2 SITEND (reference sequence). CDR3 bases read: TGTGCCAGCAGTAAACTGGGGTAT. Translating it yields CASSKLGY. The entire CDR3 protein is CASSKLGYEQYF.

This clone was observed a few times. Gene names refer to mouse genes. Other DNA sequences of this sample code for an identical CDR3. This CDR3 reads CASGGQTYEQYF. The sequenced CDR3 bases are TGTGCCAGCGGGGGACAGACCTAT. V gene TRBV13-2 combines with J gene TRBJ2-7; 7 bases map to TRBD1. The read gets to within 4 residues of the CDR3 end, and the germline J gene fills in the rest. From germline, CDR1 is NNHNN and CDR2 SYGAGS (reference sequence). J lost 2 bases, V lost 5 bases, and 1 base had no gene match. The length of the CDR3 is 12 residues.

As for this clone: Mouse names are used for the genes. The read finishes 4 residues shy of the CDR3 end, and the germline J gene is used to complete it. The chain uses TRBV19 and TRBJ1-1, with D tentatively TRBD1 (5 bases). This CDR3 has 14 amino acids. The V gene's germline CDR1 is FNHDT and CDR2 SITEND (reference sequence). The V end lost 2 bases, the J end lost 0 bases, and 8 bases lay between the germline ends. The DNA read from the CDR3 is TGTGCCAGCAGTATGACAGAAGCAAACACA. Protein product: CASSMTEANT. The whole CDR3 region reads CASSMTEANTEVFF.